One and the same sample provided the 27 T cell receptor beta chains below, sequenced in a study of control samples from healthy donors and cancer patients. Clones were sequenced by immunoSEQ multiplex PCR, and TCRdb holds only the in-frame ones, with some missing. The profile shows 70,000 to 75,000 clones, roughly 87% of them singletons. Source material: blood. Every receptor here comes from a woman aged 45 to 65 in good health.

The genes are TRBV6-5 and TRBJ1-6; the match to TRBD1 covers 7 bases. V lost 6 bases and J lost 10; bases outside the gene matches: 9. There are 14 residues in the CDR3. Germline CDR1 and CDR2: MNHEY and SVGAGI. CDR3 sequence: CASSKRQGGSPLHF. Written as DNA, the CDR3 is TGTGCCAGCAGCAAGAGACAGGGAGGATCACCCCTCCACTTT.

The chain carries TRBV11-3 and TRBJ2-1; D is uncertain. Germline V lookup: CDR1 SGHNT, CDR2 YENEEA. The CDR3 is made up of 14 amino acids. V shed 2 bases and J shed 5 bases, with 10 bases lying between them. In DNA form, the CDR3 reads TGTGCCAGCAGCTTATCGCCCAAGGACAATGAGCAGTTCTTC. Protein sequence: CASSLSPKDNEQFF.

The V call is TRBV4-2, the J call TRBJ1-6, with 10 bases matching TRBD1. The CDR3 extends over 18 amino acids. Per germline, CDR1 LGHNA and CDR2 YNFKEQ. V lost 4 bases and J lost 1; bases outside the gene matches: 7. In nucleotides, the CDR3 is TGTGCCAGCAGCCGCCAAACGGGACAGGGGTCCTATAATTCACCCCTCCACTTT. This encodes CASSRQTGQGSYNSPLHF.

The gene calls are TRBV7-2 and TRBJ2-7, with D uncertain. There are 14 residues in the CDR3. Germline V gene lookup returns CDR1 SGHTA and CDR2 FQGNSA. V was cut by 6 bases and J by 3 bases, with 15 bases left in between. The CDR3 reads CASRRSLPSYEQYF. CDR3 nucleotides: TGTGCCAGCAGACGAAGTCTGCCCAGCTACGAGCAGTACTTC. The entire variable domain, with the rest obtained from reference TRBV7-2 and TRBJ2-7, is as follows: GAGVSQSPSNKVTEKGKDVELRCDPISGHTALYWYRQSLGQGLEFLIYFQGNSAPDKSGLPSDRFSAERTGGSVSTLTIQRTQQEDSAVYLCASRRSLPSYEQYFGPGTRLTVT.

This chain connects TRBV2 to TRBJ1-4; D unresolved. Between the trimmed V and J ends, which lost 0 bases and 1 base, there was a span of 6 bases. Germline V gene sequence: CDR1 SNHLY, CDR2 FYNNEI. CDR3 length: 15 amino acids. The CDR3 here is CASSEAGQTNEKLFF. For the CDR3, the DNA is TGTGCCAGCAGTGAAGCGGGCCAAACTAATGAAAAACTGTTTTTT.

This chain connects TRBV5-6 to TRBJ2-1, with 8 bases identical to TRBD2. Looked up from germline, CDR1 is SGHDT and CDR2 is YYEEEE. V shed 3 bases, J shed 0 bases, and the junction held 5 bases outside the gene matches. This CDR3 is built from 16 residues. In nucleotides, the CDR3 is TGTGCCAGCAGCTGGACTAGCAGCCGCTCCTACAATGAGCAGTTCTTC. It is translated as CASSWTSSRSYNEQFF.

This chain uses TRBV4-1 with TRBJ2-2; D is possibly TRBD1 (6 bases). The germline V and J ends were trimmed by 6 bases and 4 bases, with 12 bases remaining between them. The germline V gene has CDR1 MGHRA and CDR2 YSYEKL. The CDR3 contains 14 residues. This chain's CDR3 is CASRAGVFTGELFF. The CDR3 region has the DNA TGCGCCAGCAGAGCAGGGGTTTTCACCGGGGAGCTGTTTTTT.

The chain joins TRBV24-1 to TRBJ2-7; 7 nucleotides agree with TRBD1. V gave up 6 bases and J gave up 3 bases; unmatched junction bases: 4. This CDR3 comprises 13 residues. Germline V CDR1 and CDR2: KGHDR, SFDVKD. In DNA, the CDR3 is TGTGCCACCAGTCCGGGACAGTACTACGAGCAGTACTTC. Its protein product is CATSPGQYYEQYF.

This clone was seen only once. This rearrangement joins TRBV10-1 to TRBJ1-1, with TRBD1 matching over 9 bases. Germline loops: CDR1 WNHNN, CDR2 SYGVQD (reference sequence). The CDR3 runs to 17 residues. Trimming removed 3 bases from V and 4 bases from J; junction bases left unmatched: 12. CDR3 sequence reads: CASSEGNTGGVGTEAFF. As DNA, the CDR3 is TGCGCCAGCAGTGAAGGGAATACAGGGGGCGTCGGCACTGAAGCTTTCTTT.

The V and J genes are TRBV7-9 and TRBJ2-5, with a possible D match to TRBD1 (6 bases). The germline CDR1 and CDR2 sequences are SEHNR and FQNEAQ (reference sequence). Trimming took 6 bases from V and 2 from J, leaving 7 bases between them. This CDR3 has 12 residues. The CDR3 loop is CASRGAQETQYF. CDR3 DNA: TGTGCCAGCAGGGGGGCACAAGAGACCCAGTACTTC.

The chain links TRBV2 to TRBJ2-7; a possible D gene is TRBD1 (5 bases). V lost 7 bases and J lost 3, with 13 bases in between. The CDR3 consists of 13 residues. Germline CDR1 reads SNHLY; CDR2 reads FYNNEI. The CDR3 sequence: CASNPQVSYEQYF. CDR3 nucleotides: TGTGCCAGCAATCCACAGGTTAGCTACGAGCAGTACTTC.

The V gene is TRBV7-3, the J gene TRBJ2-3; D unclear. The V end lost 0 bases, the J end lost 6 bases, and 7 bases lay between the germline ends. The CDR3 loop spans 13 amino acids. Germline V gene sequence: CDR1 SGHTA, CDR2 FQGTGA. The CDR3 sequence: CASSLTPGDTQYF. The CDR3 coding sequence is TGTGCCAGCAGCTTAACGCCCGGGGATACGCAGTATTTT.

The chain couples TRBV6-4 to TRBJ2-1; D not resolved. CDR1 and CDR2 (germline): MRHNA, SNTAGT. CDR3 length equals 15 residues. Trimming cost V 4 bases and J 0 bases, with 10 bases left between them. The CDR3 reads CASSADLSSYNEQFF. Here the CDR3 DNA reads TGTGCCAGCAGTGCCGACTTGAGCTCCTACAATGAGCAGTTCTTC.

This chain uses TRBV9 with TRBJ2-2; TRBD2 matches at 8 bases. The CDR3 runs 13 residues. Trimming at V came to 6 bases and at J to 7 bases, leaving 5 bases not matched to a gene. Germline CDR1 and CDR2: SGDLS and YYNGEE. The DNA of the CDR3 is TGTGCCAGCAACCCACTAGCGGACGGGGAGCTGTTTTTT. It yields the protein CASNPLADGELFF. Full variable domain (remainder filled in from reference TRBV9 and TRBJ2-2): DSGVTQTPKHLITATGQRVTLRCSPRSGDLSVYWYQQSLDQGLQFLIQYYNGEERAKGNILERFSAQQFPDLHSELNLSSLELGDSALYFCASNPLADGELFFGEGSRLTVL.

The V and J genes are TRBV19 and TRBJ2-1, with 10 bases matching TRBD2. Germline CDR1 is LNHDA and CDR2 is SQIVND (reference sequence). The V gene end was trimmed by 5 bases and the J gene end by 6 bases; junction bases not matched to a gene: 13. The CDR3 is made up of 17 amino acids. CDR3 protein: CASSVTSGKLKGNEQFF. The CDR3 nucleotides read TGTGCCAGTAGTGTAACTAGCGGGAAACTAAAGGGCAATGAGCAGTTCTTC.

DNA of the CDR3: TGTGCCAGCCCGGGACAGGGTTTTTCTGGGGCCAACGTCCTGACTTTC. Its protein product is CASPGQGFSGANVLTF. The genes are TRBV7-3 and TRBJ2-6; 9 bases agree with TRBD1. V shed 8 bases and J 1 base; nucleotides not matched to a gene: 6. This CDR3 is 16 amino acids long. Germline V CDR1 and CDR2: SGHTA, FQGTGA.

This chain connects TRBV7-9 to TRBJ2-3; TRBD2 matches 7 bases. The junction had 6 bases not matched to a gene; V was cut back by 1 base and J by 5 bases. The length of the CDR3 is 15 residues. The germline V gene has CDR1 SEHNR and CDR2 FQNEAQ (reference sequence). CDR3 in amino acids: CASSLGGRGGDTQYF. The CDR3 coding sequence is TGTGCCAGCAGCTTAGGAGGGAGGGGAGGAGATACGCAGTATTTT.

CDR3 nucleotide sequence: TGTGCCAGTAGTATAGGCAGGCAGAACAATGAGCAGTTCTTC. It codes for CASSIGRQNNEQFF. This chain connects TRBV19 to TRBJ2-1; no reliable D call. CDR1 LNHDA and CDR2 SQIVND come from the germline V gene (reference sequence). The CDR3 totals 14 residues. V was cut by 1 base and J by 5 bases, with 9 bases left in between. Full variable domain (remainder filled in from reference TRBV19 and TRBJ2-1): DGGITQSPKYLFRKEGQNVTLSCEQNLNHDAMYWYRQDPGQGLRLIYYSQIVNDFQKGDIAEGYSVSREKKESFPLTVTSAQKNPTAFYLCASSIGRQNNEQFFGPGTRLTVL.

A single count supports this clone. The genes are TRBV9 and TRBJ1-2, with 11 bases matching TRBD1. This CDR3 region has 16 residues. From germline, CDR1 is SGDLS and CDR2 YYNGEE. Losses at the gene ends were 3 bases for V and 0 bases for J; bases not matched to a gene: 4. CDR3 amino acids: CASSAGTGGANYGYTF. In DNA form, the CDR3 reads TGTGCCAGCAGCGCGGGGACAGGGGGGGCTAACTATGGCTACACCTTC.

This chain joins TRBV7-9 and TRBJ2-7; tentatively, D is TRBD2 (5 bases). The V gene's germline CDR1 is SEHNR and CDR2 FQNEAQ (reference sequence). The V gene lost 7 bases and the J gene lost 2 bases, with 15 bases spanning the gap. The CDR3 runs to 14 residues. This chain's CDR3 is CASTAPHGAYEQYF. The CDR3 coding sequence is TGTGCCAGCACAGCCCCACACGGGGCCTACGAGCAGTACTTC.

The gene calls are TRBV28 and TRBJ2-7, with D possibly being TRBD1 or TRBD2 (6 bases each). Trimming cost V 3 bases and J 6 bases, with 21 bases left between them. The V gene's germline CDR1 is MDHEN and CDR2 SYDVKM. This CDR3 is built from 16 residues. CDR3 nucleotide sequence: TGTGCCAGCAGTTTCTGGCGGAGGGGGAACACCCCCGAGCAGTACTTC. Translating gives CASSFWRRGNTPEQYF.

The genes are TRBV7-9 and TRBJ2-3; 9 nucleotides agree with TRBD2. The germline CDR1 and CDR2 sequences are SEHNR and FQNEAQ (reference sequence). V gave up 4 bases and J gave up 0 bases; unmatched junction bases: 8. The CDR3 sequence is 17 residues long. The CDR3 reads CASSSYSGRASTDTQYF. DNA of the CDR3: TGTGCCAGCAGCTCGTATAGCGGGAGAGCTAGCACAGATACGCAGTATTTT.

The V and J genes are TRBV9 and TRBJ2-5, with TRBD2 matching 12 bases. CDR1 is SGDLS and CDR2 is YYNGEE in the germline V gene. J gave up 3 bases and V 3 bases, and 3 bases lay outside the gene matches. The CDR3 length is 15 residues. The CDR3 coding sequence is TGTGCCAGCAGCGCGACTAGCGGGAGAAAAGAGACCCAGTACTTC. The encoded protein is CASSATSGRKETQYF.

The chain links TRBV2 to TRBJ1-5; the D gene is possibly TRBD1 (6 bases). Trimming removed 4 bases from V and 0 bases from J, with 10 bases in between. This CDR3 is 15 amino acids long. Germline V CDR1 and CDR2: SNHLY, FYNNEI. The CDR3 DNA follows: TGTGCCAGCAGTGGGCGGACAGATAGCAATCAGCCCCAGCATTTT. Its translation is CASSGRTDSNQPQHF.

The rearrangement joins TRBV6-5 to TRBJ2-1; no reliable D call. V lost 0 bases and J 5 bases, leaving 8 bases between the germline ends. The CDR3 runs to 14 residues. Germline loops: CDR1 MNHEY, CDR2 SVGAGI. The CDR3 DNA follows: TGTGCCAGCAGTTACTCGAACCTTAACAATGAGCAGTTCTTC. It codes for CASSYSNLNNEQFF.

The chain combines TRBV19 with TRBJ2-2; 12 bases align to TRBD2. Germline values: CDR1 LNHDA, CDR2 SQIVND (reference sequence). The trim removed 4 bases at V and 4 bases at J, leaving 1 base unmatched. This CDR3 region has 15 residues. Here the CDR3 reads CASSTTSGGTGELFF. CDR3 coding DNA: TGTGCCAGTAGTACGACTAGCGGGGGCACCGGGGAGCTGTTTTTT.

A few counts support this clone. The V and J genes are TRBV11-2 and TRBJ2-6; D gene uncertain. The CDR3 is 16 amino acids. V lost 1 base to trimming and J lost 3 bases, with 10 bases between them. Germline lookup yields CDR1 SGHAT and CDR2 FQNNGV. CDR3 in DNA: TGTGCCAGCAGCTTAGTATTAGCTTTTGGGGCCAACGTCCTGACTTTC. Translating gives CASSLVLAFGANVLTF. The variable domain in full, with the rest retrieved from reference TRBV11-2 and TRBJ2-6, is EAGVAQSPRYKIIEKRQSVAFWCNPISGHATLYWYQQILGQGPKLLIQFQNNGVVDDSQLPKDRFSAERLKGVDSTLKIQPAKLEDSAVYLCASSLVLAFGANVLTFGAGSRLTVL.